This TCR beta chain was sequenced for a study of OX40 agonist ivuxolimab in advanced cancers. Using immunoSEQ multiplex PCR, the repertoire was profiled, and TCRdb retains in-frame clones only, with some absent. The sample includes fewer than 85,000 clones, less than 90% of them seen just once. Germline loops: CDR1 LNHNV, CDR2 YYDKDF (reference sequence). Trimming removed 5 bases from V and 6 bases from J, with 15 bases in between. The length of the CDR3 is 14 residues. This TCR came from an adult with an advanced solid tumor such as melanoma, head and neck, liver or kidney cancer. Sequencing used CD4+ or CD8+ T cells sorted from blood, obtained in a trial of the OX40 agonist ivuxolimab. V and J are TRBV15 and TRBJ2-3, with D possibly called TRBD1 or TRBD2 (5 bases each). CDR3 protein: CATSGGYSPDTQYF. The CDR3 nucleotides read TGTGCCACCAGCGGGGGTTATTCACCGGATACGCAGTATTTT. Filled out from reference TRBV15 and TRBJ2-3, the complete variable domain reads DAMVIQNPRYQVTQFGKPVTLSCSQTLNHNVMYWYQQKSSQAPKLLFHYYDKDFNNEADTPDNFQSRRPNTSFCFLDIRSPGLGDTAMYLCATSGGYSPDTQYFGPGTRLTVL.